One and the same sample provided the 15 T cell receptor beta chains below, sequenced in a study of CD8+ T cells in alopecia areata (dated by TCRdb to the late 2010s). Interpreted using the paper, the time point label stands for: around 22 weeks on oral tofacitinib. The treatment or condition label, read with the paper, signifies: oral pan-JAK inhibitor, 5-10 mg twice daily. Libraries came from the immunoSEQ multiplex PCR assay. RNA was extracted from all samples and reverse transcribed into cDNA as template for TCR sequencing. TCRdb retrieved this table from immuneACCESS and kept in-frame rearrangements only. Not all clones are present; in checked studies, unresolved V genes account for under half, and no reason is known for the remainder. This sample lists under 350,000 clones; more than 45% were detected once. The top ten hold less than 2% of the sample. This sample comprised CD4+ T cells sorted from blood, obtained at week 24, from a patient treated with tofacitinib. These receptors came from a human donor with alopecia areata.

This rearrangement joins TRBV18 to TRBJ1-1; 8 nucleotides align to TRBD1. The length of the CDR3 is 15 residues. V was pared by 3 bases and J by 3 bases, with 6 bases of the junction left unmatched. Germline V gene lookup returns CDR1 KGHSH and CDR2 LQKENI. The CDR3 protein is CASSPRTGRDTEAFF. DNA for the CDR3: TGTGCCAGCTCACCCAGGACAGGGAGGGACACTGAAGCTTTCTTT.

This clone was seen a few times. V is TRBV11-2 and J is TRBJ2-1; D unclear. The CDR3 contains 15 residues. V dropped 3 bases and J dropped 0 bases, with 9 bases sitting between them. CDR1 SGHAT and CDR2 FQNNGV come from the germline V gene. Written as DNA, the CDR3 is TGTGCCAGCAGCTTCGCTAGGAGCTCCTACAATGAGCAGTTCTTC. Its translation: CASSFARSSYNEQFF.

This clone has only a few counts. V gene TRBV4-2 combines with J gene TRBJ1-2, with 7 bases identical to TRBD1. With V trimmed by 5 bases and J by 3 bases, 9 bases remained unmatched. Germline-derived CDR1 and CDR2 are LGHNA and YNFKEQ. CDR3 length: 15 amino acids. The CDR3 nucleotides read TGTGCCAGCAGCAAACCGGGACAGACTTACTATGGCTACACCTTC. It is translated as CASSKPGQTYYGYTF.

This clone was counted a few times. V gene TRBV30 combines with J gene TRBJ2-5, with D unresolved. Trimming pared 1 base from V and 8 bases from J, leaving 11 bases between. Germline V CDR1 and CDR2: GTSNPN, SVGIG (reference sequence). CDR3 size: 12 residues. The CDR3 sequence is CAWSAPASTQYF. The CDR3 nucleotides are TGTGCCTGGAGTGCCCCAGCTAGTACCCAGTACTTC.

The chain links TRBV7-2 to TRBJ1-6; D gene unclear. This CDR3 comprises 13 residues. Germline V lookup: CDR1 SGHTA, CDR2 FQGNSA. V gave up 6 bases and J gave up 10 bases, with 13 bases separating them. CDR3 sequence (DNA): TGTGCCAGCAGGAGTCTAACGGGGTCACCCCTCCACTTT. Translating it yields CASRSLTGSPLHF. The full variable domain, in which reference TRBV7-2 and TRBJ1-6 provide the parts outside the CDR3, is GAGVSQSPSNKVTEKGKDVELRCDPISGHTALYWYRQSLGQGLEFLIYFQGNSAPDKSGLPSDRFSAERTGGSVSTLTIQRTQQEDSAVYLCASRSLTGSPLHFGNGTRLTVT.

The gene calls are TRBV5-1 and TRBJ2-7; D gene unclear. The CDR3 runs 15 residues. V was trimmed by 0 bases and J by 3 bases, leaving 13 bases between them. Germline assignment: CDR1 SGHRS and CDR2 YFSETQ. DNA of the CDR3: TGCGCCAGCAGCTTGGGTCACTCCACGGACTACGAGCAGTACTTC. Its translation: CASSLGHSTDYEQYF.

This clone was detected only a few times. The chain combines TRBV20-1 with TRBJ2-5, with no clear D. This CDR3 comprises 11 residues. The germline V and J ends were trimmed by 6 bases and 0 bases, with 5 bases remaining between them. CDR1 is DFQATT and CDR2 is SNEGSKA in the germline V gene (reference sequence). DNA for the CDR3: TGCAGTGCGGACCACCAAGAGACCCAGTACTTC. Its protein is CSADHQETQYF.

This chain links TRBV4-1 with TRBJ1-2; TRBD1 matches at 10 bases. Germline trimming cut 1 base from V and 8 bases from J; bases unmatched to any gene: 7. Germline CDR1 is MGHRA and CDR2 is YSYEKL. This CDR3 has 15 residues. The CDR3 loop reads CASSQGWTGGRGYTF. The CDR3 DNA reads as TGCGCCAGCAGCCAAGGATGGACAGGGGGACGGGGCTACACCTTC.

This chain uses TRBV6-6 with TRBJ2-7; D ambiguous. V shed 2 bases and J shed 0 bases, with 8 bases lying between them. CDR3 size: 14 residues. Germline loops: CDR1 MNHNY, CDR2 SVGAGI (reference sequence). The CDR3 DNA follows: TGTGCCAGCAGTTACAGGGCCAGCTCCTACGAGCAGTACTTC. Translation gives CASSYRASSYEQYF.

This clone has just a few counts. The V gene is TRBV9, the J gene TRBJ2-5; D gene unclear. This CDR3 has 14 amino acids. From germline, CDR1 is SGDLS and CDR2 YYNGEE. Trimming stripped 0 bases from V and 5 bases from J, with 11 bases between. The CDR3 sequence is CASSVEWADETQYF. The CDR3 DNA sequence: TGTGCCAGCAGCGTAGAGTGGGCCGACGAGACCCAGTACTTC.

The rearrangement joins TRBV23-1 to TRBJ2-5; 10 bases agree with TRBD1. TRBV23-1 is classed as an ORF, of uncertain function. The trim removed 0 bases at V and 2 bases at J, leaving 6 bases unmatched. The CDR3 covers 17 residues. CDR3 DNA: TGCGCCAGCAGTCAATCGACGGGACAGGGGAAGCAAGAGACCCAGTACTTC. Translated, it gives CASSQSTGQGKQETQYF.

Remarks on this clone: One junction end does not reproduce the germline sequence, and a read error may be involved. The gene calls are TRBV6-6 and TRBJ1-1; the match to TRBD1 covers 8 bases. The CDR3 runs 14 residues. Per germline, CDR1 MNHNY and CDR2 SVGAGI (reference sequence). CDR3 residues: CATSQGAQGTEAFF. CDR3 in DNA: TGTGCCACCAGTCAGGGGGCGCAGGGGACTGAAGCTTTCTTT.

Comment on this clone: In the same sample, other DNA sequences code for this CDR3. The CDR3 DNA is TGTGCCAGCAGCTTAGTGGGACAGGGGTACGAGCAGTACTTC. Protein: CASSLVGQGYEQYF. V gene TRBV7-9 combines with J gene TRBJ2-7; TRBD1 aligns across 10 bases. This CDR3 spans 14 amino acids. Losses at the gene ends were 1 base for V and 4 bases for J; bases not matched to a gene: 1. CDR1 is SEHNR, CDR2 FQNEAQ, per germline (reference sequence).

The rearrangement joins TRBV9 to TRBJ2-1; TRBD2 might be the D (6 bases). Germline CDR1 and CDR2: SGDLS and YYNGEE. The V end was cut by 8 bases, the J end by 0 bases, with 15 bases between. This CDR3 comprises 15 residues. DNA for the CDR3: TGTGCCAGTAATTACGGCGGGGCCTCCTACAATGAGCAGTTCTTC. The encoded protein is CASNYGGASYNEQFF.

This sequence joins TRBV2 and TRBJ2-7; no clear D gene. The CDR3 length is 12 residues. V gave up 7 bases and J gave up 4 bases, with 11 bases separating them. Germline CDR1 reads SNHLY; CDR2 reads FYNNEI. CDR3: CASTAGRYEQYF. CDR3 DNA sequence: TGTGCCAGCACCGCCGGCCGTTACGAGCAGTACTTC.